The 20 T cell receptor beta chains reported below all come from one sample, sequenced in a study of shared clonotypes between healthy human individuals. Clones were read by immunoSEQ multiplex PCR, and TCRdb kept only the in-frame ones, dropping some. The table includes around 1.9 million clones, roughly 91% detected once. Terminally differentiated effector memory CD45RA+ cells were excluded from the naive CD8 cells, which were CD45RO-negative and positively selected for CCR7. The sequenced sample was naive CD8+ T cells from PBMCs. The receptors derive from a young man in good health. Some clones in this sample may be carry-over from other donors' samples.

V is TRBV11-1 and J is TRBJ2-2, with TRBD1 as a possible D gene (6 bases). CDR1 and CDR2 from the germline V gene are SGHAT and FQDESV (reference sequence). The CDR3 is 16 residues long. V was pared by 4 bases and J by 0 bases, with 12 bases between. The CDR3 DNA is TGTGCCAGCAGCTCCGTGGGGACACCGAACACCGGGGAGCTGTTTTTT. It yields the protein CASSSVGTPNTGELFF.

CDR3 sequence reads: CASRTGQQPTYEQYF. CDR3 nucleotides: TGTGCCAGCAGAACGGGACAGCAACCAACCTACGAGCAGTACTTC. The chain couples TRBV9 to TRBJ2-7; TRBD1 agrees at 7 bases. The CDR3 consists of 15 residues. Germline assignment: CDR1 SGDLS and CDR2 YYNGEE. After removal of 5 bases from V and 2 bases from J, the junction contained 10 bases not matched to a gene.

The rearrangement joins TRBV6-5 to TRBJ2-7; 7 bases match TRBD1. Germline V lookup: CDR1 MNHEY, CDR2 SVGAGI. The CDR3 is 14 amino acids. J was trimmed by 1 base and V by 5 bases; bases with no gene match: 5. The CDR3: CASSDGTASYEQYF. In nucleotides, the CDR3 is TGTGCCAGCAGTGACGGGACAGCTTCCTACGAGCAGTACTTC.

This chain links TRBV29-1 with TRBJ1-2; D unclear. V shed 3 bases and J shed 6 bases, with 11 bases lying between them. From germline, CDR1 is SQVTM and CDR2 ANQGSEA. CDR3 length equals 12 residues. CDR3 bases: TGCAGCGTTGACTCCGAGCGAAATGGCTACACCTTC. Translating it yields CSVDSERNGYTF.

The CDR3 sequence: CASSVPGGGADTQYF. The CDR3 DNA sequence: TGTGCCAGCAGCGTGCCGGGAGGGGGGGCAGATACGCAGTATTTT. The chain couples TRBV9 to TRBJ2-3, with 8 bases lining up with TRBD2. The CDR3 contains 15 residues. Germline lookup yields CDR1 SGDLS and CDR2 YYNGEE. The trim removed 2 bases at V and 4 bases at J, leaving 6 bases unmatched. Complete variable domain (other parts from reference TRBV9 and TRBJ2-3): DSGVTQTPKHLITATGQRVTLRCSPRSGDLSVYWYQQSLDQGLQFLIQYYNGEERAKGNILERFSAQQFPDLHSELNLSSLELGDSALYFCASSVPGGGADTQYFGPGTRLTVL.

The chain is built from TRBV27 and TRBJ1-1, with a weak D call TRBD1 (5 bases). The CDR3 covers 13 residues. Germline V CDR1 and CDR2: MNHEY, SMNVEV (reference sequence). Between the trimmed V and J ends, which lost 5 bases and 12 bases, there was a span of 19 bases. The CDR3 protein is CASSPRDSGLTFF. The CDR3 coding sequence is TGTGCCAGCAGTCCCAGGGACTCTGGATTGACTTTCTTT.

J is TRBJ2-7 and V is TRBV27; D not certain. Germline-derived CDR1 and CDR2 are MNHEY and SMNVEV (reference sequence). Trimming left V 6 bases short and J 0 bases short, with 15 bases between. The CDR3 totals 15 residues. This CDR3 reads CASRKDRNRSYEQYF. The CDR3, as DNA: TGTGCCAGCAGAAAAGACCGCAACCGCTCCTACGAGCAGTACTTC.

On this clone itself: Within the sample, other DNA sequences also encode this same CDR3. V and J are TRBV7-9 and TRBJ1-4, with TRBD1 matching over 8 bases. Germline values: CDR1 SEHNR, CDR2 FQNEAQ (reference sequence). Unmatched junction bases numbered 4, after V lost 4 bases and J lost 6 bases. This CDR3 has 14 residues. The CDR3 sequence: CASSSRQGYEKLFF. The CDR3 DNA reads TGTGCCAGCAGCTCTCGACAGGGGTATGAAAAACTGTTTTTT.

A note on this clone: Other DNA variants within this sample encode the same CDR3. This chain connects TRBV9 to TRBJ2-7; D unresolved. The CDR3 is made up of 13 amino acids. V lost 3 bases to trimming and J lost 1 base, with 8 bases between them. The V gene's germline CDR1 is SGDLS and CDR2 YYNGEE. In nucleotides, the CDR3 is TGTGCCAGCAGCGCCGGTCCTTCCTACGAGCAGTACTTC. This sequence encodes CASSAGPSYEQYF.

A single count supports this clone. This chain joins TRBV6-6 and TRBJ1-2; 7 positions match TRBD1. The germline V gene encodes CDR1 MNHNY and CDR2 SVGAGI (reference sequence). This CDR3 spans 16 amino acids. The V and J ends lost 6 bases and 2 bases, in that order; junction bases with no gene match: 12. CDR3 DNA sequence: TGTGCCAGCAGCCCCACCCGACAGGGATCGAACTATGGCTACACCTTC. Protein: CASSPTRQGSNYGYTF.

Notes on this clone: The same CDR3 also results from other DNA sequences found in this sample. The chain employs TRBV19 and TRBJ1-1; D is ambiguous. Germline V gene lookup returns CDR1 LNHDA and CDR2 SQIVND (reference sequence). The CDR3 has 15 amino acids. V was clipped by 1 base and J by 0 bases, with 9 bases between them. CDR3 nucleotides: TGTGCCAGTAGTATAGGCGCGTATATGAACACTGAAGCTTTCTTT. Its translation: CASSIGAYMNTEAFF.

This clone was recorded only once. The chain uses TRBV7-9 and TRBJ1-1; no clear D. The CDR3 covers 13 residues. Trimming left V 6 bases short and J 5 bases short, with 13 bases between. Germline-derived CDR1 and CDR2 are SEHNR and FQNEAQ (reference sequence). CDR3 sequence reads: CASSRSEVTEAFF. The CDR3, as DNA: TGTGCCAGCAGTCGTAGTGAGGTAACTGAAGCTTTCTTT.

V gene TRBV19 combines with J gene TRBJ1-1; D uncertain. V lost 3 bases to trimming and J lost 0 bases, with 8 bases between them. This CDR3 has 14 amino acids. Per germline, CDR1 LNHDA and CDR2 SQIVND (reference sequence). The DNA for the CDR3 is TGTGCCAGTAGTATTACCAGCATGAACACTGAAGCTTTCTTT. Protein: CASSITSMNTEAFF. Full variable domain (rest looked up from reference TRBV19 and TRBJ1-1): DGGITQSPKYLFRKEGQNVTLSCEQNLNHDAMYWYRQDPGQGLRLIYYSQIVNDFQKGDIAEGYSVSREKKESFPLTVTSAQKNPTAFYLCASSITSMNTEAFFGQGTRLTVV.

The chain recombines TRBV28 with TRBJ1-5, with D unresolved. The V end lost 3 bases, the J end lost 0 bases, and 18 bases lay between the germline ends. Germline V CDR1 and CDR2: MDHEN, SYDVKM. This CDR3 spans 18 amino acids. CDR3 coding DNA: TGTGCCAGCAGTTTGGGCAGCACACTCCTCTATAGCAATCAGCCCCAGCATTTT. Protein product: CASSLGSTLLYSNQPQHF.

Comments on this clone: At the DNA level, this CDR3 is encoded by other sequences in the same sample as well. The rearrangement uses TRBV11-2 and TRBJ2-7, with D possibly matching TRBD2 (6 bases). Germline assignment: CDR1 SGHAT and CDR2 FQNNGV. With 1 base removed from V and 2 bases from J, the gap between germline ends came to 9 bases. The CDR3 runs to 14 residues. The CDR3 protein is CASSLVAGTYEQYF. CDR3 nucleotide sequence: TGTGCCAGCAGCTTAGTTGCGGGAACCTACGAGCAGTACTTC.

About this clone itself: The sample holds other DNA sequences that translate to the same CDR3. This chain connects TRBV7-9 to TRBJ1-3, with TRBD1 identical over 10 bases. The germline V gene has CDR1 SEHNR and CDR2 FQNEAQ (reference sequence). V shed 4 bases and J 4 bases; nucleotides not matched to a gene: 4. The CDR3 contains 15 residues. CDR3 bases: TGTGCCAGCAGCTCGGGGACAGGGGCCGGAAACACCATATATTTT. It is translated as CASSSGTGAGNTIYF.

The V gene is TRBV13, the J gene TRBJ2-7, with TRBD2 as a possible D gene (5 bases). CDR3 length: 14 residues. The germline V and J ends were trimmed by 5 bases and 4 bases, with 15 bases remaining between them. Looked up from germline, CDR1 is PRHDT and CDR2 is FYEKMQ (reference sequence). CDR3 protein: CASSSGLRDYEQYF. CDR3 bases: TGTGCCAGCAGCAGCGGTCTAAGGGATTACGAGCAGTACTTC.

The V call is TRBV7-9, the J call TRBJ1-2; D call uncertain. CDR1 is SEHNR, CDR2 FQNEAQ, per germline (reference sequence). Trimming pared 1 base from V and 0 bases from J, leaving 12 bases between. The CDR3 runs to 16 residues. In DNA, the CDR3 is TGTGCCAGCAGCTTAGGGGCAGACACTACTAACTATGGCTACACCTTC. Translation: CASSLGADTTNYGYTF.

The CDR3 loop reads CASSFPRDRGTGNTIYF. DNA for the CDR3: TGTGCCAGCAGTTTCCCGAGGGACAGGGGGACTGGAAACACCATATATTTT. The chain has TRBV28 and TRBJ1-3, with 11 bases fitting TRBD1. Unmatched junction bases numbered 6, after V lost 3 bases and J lost 2 bases. The CDR3 length is 17 residues. Germline values: CDR1 MDHEN, CDR2 SYDVKM.

The chain employs TRBV2 and TRBJ2-7; no clear D. The CDR3 runs 15 residues. Germline V CDR1 and CDR2: SNHLY, FYNNEI. The V and J ends lost 4 bases and 4 bases respectively, with 17 bases between them. The CDR3 here is CASSVRKEAIYEQYF. CDR3 sequence (DNA): TGTGCCAGCAGTGTGCGGAAAGAGGCAATTTACGAGCAGTACTTC. Combining the CDR3 with reference TRBV2 and TRBJ2-7 gives the whole variable domain EPEVTQTPSHQVTQMGQEVILRCVPISNHLYFYWYRQILGQKVEFLVSFYNNEISEKSEIFDDQFSVERPDGSNFTLKIRSTKLEDSAMYFCASSVRKEAIYEQYFGPGTRLTVT.